A selection of T cell receptor beta chains follows, all from one sample in a study of blood T cells in healthy people across ages. TCRdb independently ran MiXCR on the 5' RACE reads; one entry per CDR3 protein. This table has about 1.8 million distinct CDR3 sequences, around 50% appearing once. The sequenced material came from blood. These receptor sequences come from a woman between 35 and 50 years old in good health. Both conserved end residues are part of each CDR3. Expanded clones get a size class; other rows say once, few or many, or leave the size out.

clone size,V gene,J gene,CDR3 protein
once,TRBV7-9,TRBJ2-1,CASSLVGVGEQFF
many,TRBV12-3/TRBV12-4,TRBJ2-7,CASSLDGQYEQYF
.,TRBV11-2,TRBJ2-1,CASSLGTGPLNEQFF
once,TRBV29-1,TRBJ2-2,CSAQGDGGELFF
.,TRBV10-1,TRBJ2-3,CASSEGDSLFLDTQYF
few,TRBV5-1,TRBJ2-7,CASRAPGSKISNEQYF
few,TRBV15,TRBJ1-2,CATSREGTGYIYGYTF
few,TRBV6-5,TRBJ2-3,CARRSGEEADTQYF
.,TRBV2,TRBJ2-3,CATVTSTTQYF
few,TRBV6-2/TRBV6-3,TRBJ2-1,CASSYHTGTSGDGQFF
.,TRBV6-1,TRBJ1-2,CASSAGTGTYGYTF
once,TRBV5-1,TRBJ2-1,CASRGRALHNEQFF
once,TRBV2,TRBJ2-1,CASSRIVLTYNEQFF
.,TRBV9,TRBJ1-1,CASTRGAPNTEAFF
.,TRBV9,TRBJ2-4,CASSAQTGSAKNIQYF
many,TRBV4-2,TRBJ2-5,CASSQVQGTQYF
.,TRBV9,TRBJ1-6,CASSATGTGDSPLHF
few,TRBV12-3/TRBV12-4,TRBJ2-3,CASSFRTGTSTDTQYF
.,TRBV6-2/TRBV6-3,TRBJ2-1,CASSYSPGQGYNEQFF
.,TRBV20-1,TRBJ2-3,CSASPTRVSGKTDTQYF
.,TRBV20-1,TRBJ2-5,CSASLSGGPAETQYF
.,TRBV12-3/TRBV12-4,TRBJ2-5,CASSIAVVGETQYF
many,TRBV12-3/TRBV12-4,TRBJ2-7,CASRPTGTHEQYF
.,TRBV24-1,TRBJ1-2,CATSDPDRLSGYTF
.,TRBV7-2,TRBJ1-1,CASSLMGPLTGTEAFF
.,TRBV29-1,TRBJ1-2,CSAPSGYGYTF
.,TRBV6-1,TRBJ2-3,CASSATSRTSDTQYF
.,TRBV4-3,TRBJ1-2,CASSQDQTGTINYGYTF
.,TRBV4-3,TRBJ2-3,CASSQGGRGLTDTQYF
few,TRBV12-3/TRBV12-4,TRBJ1-6,CASSRDFGSPLHF
once,TRBV5-1,TRBJ2-3,CASSFGAVGGRDTQYF
few,TRBV20-1,TRBJ2-3,CSARGHTFTDTQYF
few,TRBV3-1,TRBJ2-5,CASSQDLRALETQYF
few,TRBV15,TRBJ2-1,CATSTLQGPDGEQFF
few,TRBV12-3/TRBV12-4,TRBJ2-3,CASSYTGATADTQYF
few,TRBV4-1,.,CASSQDRWSGEQYF
.,TRBV20-1,TRBJ2-1,CSARDGLAGGDPTMKQFF
.,TRBV4-1,TRBJ2-1,CASSLGHTSYNEQFF
few,TRBV7-8,.,CASSARGRGTYEQYF
.,TRBV7-2,TRBJ1-5,CASSLGGSGFQPQHF
.,TRBV20-1,TRBJ2-3,CSARSVRGGDTQYF
.,TRBV6-5,.,CASSADRGLGNIQYF
.,TRBV25-1,TRBJ1-2,CASSRSSSANYGYTF
.,TRBV6-2/TRBV6-3,TRBJ2-5,CASRSGTHETQYF
few,TRBV4-3,TRBJ2-1,CASSQEERGRYNEQFF
.,TRBV7-9,TRBJ1-2,CAIQSSNYGYTF
.,TRBV28,TRBJ2-5,CASSLRRGARGETQYF
.,TRBV6-2/TRBV6-3,TRBJ2-3,CASTSPGSTQYF
.,TRBV18,TRBJ1-2,CASSPNPTGSGYGYTF
.,TRBV20-1,TRBJ2-5,CSARRRIQETQYF
once,TRBV9,TRBJ2-3,CASSVARHADTQYF
.,TRBV24-1,TRBJ2-5,CATSDLPGGEETQYF
.,TRBV24-1,TRBJ1-5,CATSDRNPGGTQHF
few,TRBV11-1,TRBJ2-7,CASSLWRADYEQYF
once,TRBV12-3/TRBV12-4,TRBJ2-6,CASSLGAGPSGANVLTF
.,TRBV12-3/TRBV12-4,TRBJ1-6,CASRTNGQYNSPLHF
few,TRBV28,TRBJ1-6,CASSFEPNSPLHF